This T cell receptor beta chain was identified in a study of blood T cell repertoires in COVID-19. Study background: The samples span acute and convalescent COVID-19 from the United States, Italy and Spain. T cells, B-cell-depleted T cells, or PBMCs supplied cDNA or gDNA.

The CDR3 totals 17 residues. V gave up 5 bases and J gave up 0 bases, with 17 bases separating them. The germline V gene encodes CDR1 SGHVS and CDR2 FQNEAQ. Authors' processing steps: Using reference gene primer amplification, nucleated cell counts were estimated. Assay: immunoSEQ multiplex PCR; the TCRdb copy retains only in-frame clones and omits some. That table furnishes V, J and clone size, whereas the DNA furnished D and trimming. The repertoire includes under 130,000 clones, 70% to 80% of them detected once, and roughly 20% sits in the top ten. Sequencing input: peripheral blood. The chain has TRBV7-8 and TRBJ1-5; maybe TRBD1 (5 bases). This sequence was found in a man in his 70s with active or convalescent COVID-19. This chain's CDR3 is CASSAQLQGFSNQPQHF. DNA for the CDR3: TGTGCCAGCAGCGCCCAGCTTCAGGGCTTTAGCAATCAGCCCCAGCATTTT.